These 9 T cell receptor beta chains originate from one sample sequenced in a study of post-analysis software for immune sequencing data. Overall study results and limits: Roughly 5 TRBV segments occurring more often in patients than controls included TRBV5-6, TRBV5-1 and TRBV20-1.

What these receptors recognize is not known. Unique-molecular-identifier-tagged TCR beta cDNA libraries were used. TCRdb ran MiXCR on the PCR reads and lists one entry per CDR3 protein. The repertoire consists of about 820,000 distinct CDR3 sequences, with roughly 50% occurring once and the leading ten covering approximately 4.3%. Sequencing was done on a sample of blood. The receptors stem from a girl aged 5-17 years with multiple sclerosis.

The rearrangement uses TRBV11-2 and TRBJ2-3, with 14 bases that match TRBD2. Germline V gives CDR1 SGHAT, CDR2 FQNNGV. The CDR3 runs 16 residues. The ends lost 3 bases at V and 8 bases at J; junction bases unmatched: 7. CDR3 sequence reads: CASSLGLAGAPSTQYF. As DNA, the CDR3 is TGTGCCAGCAGCTTGGGACTAGCGGGAGCCCCATCTACGCAGTATTTT.

This clonotype was seen a handful of times. The chain links TRBV5-1 to TRBJ2-4; 8 bases map to TRBD1. The CDR3 consists of 15 residues. V was pared by 4 bases and J by 6 bases, with 9 bases of the junction left unmatched. CDR1 and CDR2 from the germline V gene are SGHRS and YFSETQ. DNA of the CDR3: TGCGCCAGCAGCCGACCGGGACAGGAGGCAAACATTCAGTACTTC. Translated: CASSRPGQEANIQYF.

This chain joins TRBV20-1 and TRBJ2-7; TRBD1 agrees at 9 bases. Trimming removed 6 bases from V and 5 bases from J; junction bases left unmatched: 8. Germline loops: CDR1 DFQATT, CDR2 SNEGSKA (reference sequence). This CDR3 spans 13 amino acids. CDR3 region: CSAATGGWDEQYF. As DNA, the CDR3 is TGCAGTGCGGCTACAGGGGGCTGGGACGAGCAGTACTTC.

V gene TRBV5-1 combines with J gene TRBJ2-7, with 9 bases matching TRBD1. The germline V gene encodes CDR1 SGHRS and CDR2 YFSETQ. CDR3 length: 14 amino acids. Unmatched junction bases numbered 5, after V lost 4 bases and J lost 3 bases. Here the CDR3 DNA reads TGCGCCAGCAGCCATTCGACAGGGGGCTACGAGCAGTACTTC. Its protein product is CASSHSTGGYEQYF.

The J gene is TRBJ1-1, the V gene TRBV7-9; D is undetermined. This CDR3 is 13 amino acids long. Germline V gene lookup returns CDR1 SEHNR and CDR2 FQNEAQ (reference sequence). Trimming left V 1 base short and J 5 bases short, with 8 bases between. CDR3 DNA sequence: TGTGCCAGCAGCTTAGAAAGGGTGACTGAAGCTTTCTTT. As protein: CASSLERVTEAFF.

The chain employs TRBV9 and TRBJ2-1; the D gene could be TRBD1 or TRBD2 (5 bases each). Germline lookup yields CDR1 SGDLS and CDR2 YYNGEE. This CDR3 is built from 13 residues. Deletions cut 0 bases from V and 9 bases from J, with 10 bases between. CDR3 sequence reads: CASSVGGGPEQFF. Here the CDR3 DNA reads TGTGCCAGCAGCGTAGGGGGCGGGCCTGAGCAGTTCTTC.

The gene calls are TRBV7-9 and TRBJ2-1, with D tentatively TRBD2 (5 bases). This CDR3 contains 18 residues. V was cut by 0 bases and J by 0 bases, with 15 bases left in between. Germline CDR1 and CDR2: SEHNR and FQNEAQ (reference sequence). CDR3 nucleotide sequence: TGTGCCAGCAGCTTAGCCTTGGAGGCCACAACCTCCTACAATGAGCAGTTCTTC. It yields the protein CASSLALEATTSYNEQFF.

This clonotype was observed a few times. V and J are TRBV7-9 and TRBJ2-1; 11 nucleotides match TRBD2. The J segment lost 7 bases and the V segment lost 5 bases, leaving 7 bases of the junction unmatched. CDR3 length: 15 residues. Per the germline V gene, CDR1 is SEHNR and CDR2 is FQNEAQ (reference sequence). CDR3 coding DNA: TGTGCCAGCAGCCAGACTAGCGGGGTAGGTAATGAGCAGTTCTTC. It codes for CASSQTSGVGNEQFF.

The chain has TRBV20-1 and TRBJ2-1, with D perhaps matching TRBD2 (6 bases). V was shortened by 2 bases and J by 0 bases, with 14 bases between the two germline ends. The length of the CDR3 is 16 residues. Germline V CDR1 and CDR2: DFQATT, SNEGSKA (reference sequence). The CDR3 DNA sequence: TGCAGTGCTAGACTGAAGGCGGGGAGCTCCTACAATGAGCAGTTCTTC. Its translation: CSARLKAGSSYNEQFF.